The 10 T cell receptor beta chains presented below share a single source sample, sequenced in a study of blood T cells in healthy people across ages. Primers used in a second PCR of about 6 to 11 cycles were a sample-barcoded 5' primer and a J-beta primer mix. Each CDR3 protein gets one entry after TCRdb re-called the 5' RACE reads with MiXCR. In the table there are roughly 1,500,000 distinct CDR3 sequences, roughly a third of which are singletons. What was sequenced was blood. The source is a woman aged 25 to 39 in good health.

CDR3 nucleotide sequence: TGTGCCAGCAGCCATAATCTACAGGGTGGGGAAGATAATTCACCCCTCCACTTT. It translates to CASSHNLQGGEDNSPLHF. V is TRBV3-1 and J is TRBJ1-6; tentative D call: TRBD1 (6 bases). Trimming shortened V by 3 bases and J by 5 bases, and 20 bases separated the two germline ends. The length of the CDR3 is 18 residues. Germline assignment: CDR1 LGHDT and CDR2 YNNKEL (reference sequence).

Only a few counts were recorded for this clonotype. This sequence joins TRBV20-1 and TRBJ2-7; D is unclear. CDR3 size: 14 residues. Germline CDR1 and CDR2: DFQATT and SNEGSKA (reference sequence). With 3 bases removed from V and 0 bases from J, the gap between germline ends came to 12 bases. The CDR3 bases are TGCAGTGCTAGGCCGGAACGGCTCTCCTACGAGCAGTACTTC. It is translated as CSARPERLSYEQYF.

This clonotype was seen ten or more times. V usage is TRBV10-3 and J usage is TRBJ2-5; D perhaps matches TRBD2 (5 bases). CDR3 length equals 13 residues. V was clipped by 6 bases and J by 1 base, with 9 bases between them. CDR1 ENHRY and CDR2 SYGVKD come from the germline V gene. CDR3 in amino acids: CAISAGPQETQYF. The CDR3 DNA reads TGTGCCATCAGCGCGGGCCCCCAAGAGACCCAGTACTTC.

The chain combines TRBV5-1 with TRBJ2-3; D perhaps matches TRBD2 (5 bases). Germline values: CDR1 SGHRS, CDR2 YFSETQ. Trimming removed 4 bases from V and 0 bases from J, with 12 bases in between. The CDR3 is 15 residues long. CDR3 coding DNA: TGCGCCAGCAGCACCATCAGCGGCAGCACAGATACGCAGTATTTT. It translates to CASSTISGSTDTQYF.

This clonotype was found once. At one boundary the junction diverges from the germline segment, which might be a read error. The chain is built from TRBV20-1 and TRBJ1-6, with TRBD1 identical over 8 bases. The length of the CDR3 is 14 residues. Germline values: CDR1 DFQATT, CDR2 SNEGSKA (reference sequence). The CDR3 reads CNARLTGEGSPLHF. CDR3 nucleotides: TGCAATGCTAGGCTGACAGGGGAAGGATCACCCCTCCACTTT.

This clonotype was counted only a few times. V and J are TRBV12-3 or TRBV12-4 and TRBJ1-4; 8 bases are shared with TRBD1. The CDR3 loop spans 15 amino acids. After removal of 7 bases from V and 5 bases from J, the junction contained 9 bases not matched to a gene. This chain's CDR3 is CASKYSGTGNEKLFF. CDR3 sequence (DNA): TGTGCCAGCAAATATTCCGGGACAGGCAATGAAAAACTGTTTTTT.

Notes on this clonotype: A much larger clone lies a single base off, so this may be a read error. The gene calls are TRBV12-3 or TRBV12-4 and TRBJ1-2; D gene unclear. Deletions cut 6 bases from V and 2 bases from J, with 13 bases between. CDR3 length: 14 amino acids. In DNA, the CDR3 is TGTGCCAGCAGCCCCAAAGGTCAAAACTATGGCTACACCTTC. This encodes CASSPKGQNYGYTF.

The chain combines TRBV18 with TRBJ2-5; TRBD1 agrees at 9 bases. In germline, CDR1 is KGHSH, CDR2 LQKENI. The CDR3 covers 16 residues. The V and J ends lost 2 bases and 5 bases, in that order; junction bases with no gene match: 9. This chain's CDR3 is CASSPKNRGLLETQYF. DNA of the CDR3: TGTGCCAGCTCACCAAAGAACAGGGGGCTTTTGGAGACCCAGTACTTC.

The chain has TRBV9 and TRBJ2-3, with unresolved D. Trimming pared 3 bases from V and 4 bases from J, leaving 12 bases between. This CDR3 is built from 14 residues. Germline assignment: CDR1 SGDLS and CDR2 YYNGEE. CDR3 nucleotides: TGTGCCAGCAGCGCCGACCTAAGAGCAGATACGCAGTATTTT. Its translation: CASSADLRADTQYF.

The rearrangement uses TRBV5-4 and TRBJ2-3; 10 nucleotides align to TRBD2. This CDR3 has 16 amino acids. J lost 14 bases, V lost 6 bases, and 21 bases had no gene match. Germline-derived CDR1 and CDR2 are SGHNT and YYREEE (reference sequence). The chain's CDR3 is CASTSSKKREGLNWYF. Written as DNA, the CDR3 is TGTGCCAGCACCTCATCAAAGAAGCGGGAGGGTCTAAATTGGTATTTT.